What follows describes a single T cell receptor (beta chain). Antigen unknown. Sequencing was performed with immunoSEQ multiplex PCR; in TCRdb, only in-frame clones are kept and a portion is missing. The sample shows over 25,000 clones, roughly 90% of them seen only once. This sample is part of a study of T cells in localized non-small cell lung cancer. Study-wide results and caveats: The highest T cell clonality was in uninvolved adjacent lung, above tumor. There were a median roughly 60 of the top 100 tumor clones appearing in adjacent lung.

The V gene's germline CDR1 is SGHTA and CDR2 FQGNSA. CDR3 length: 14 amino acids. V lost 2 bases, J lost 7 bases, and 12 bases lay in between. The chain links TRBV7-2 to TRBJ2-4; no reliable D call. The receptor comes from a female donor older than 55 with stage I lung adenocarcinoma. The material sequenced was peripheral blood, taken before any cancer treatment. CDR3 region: CASSLYASSNIQYF. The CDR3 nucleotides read TGTGCCAGCAGCTTATATGCGAGCTCGAACATTCAGTACTTC.